These T cell receptor beta chains were read from a single sample in a study of molecular identifiers for immune sequencing clone quantification. TCRdb passed the PCR reads through MiXCR, listing each CDR3 protein once. This table holds 80,000 to 130,000 distinct CDR3 sequences, 36% found once. The sequenced material came from naive CD8+ T cells from blood, with Jurkat cell RNA spiked in. The receptors here all came from a human donor in good health. Some libraries in this study had Jurkat cell RNA spiked in. The CDR3 runs from the conserved cysteine through the conserved F or W. D genes are given only for firm matches. Some rows mark clone size as missing; the rest say once, few, many or name a class of expanded clone.

V gene,J gene,D gene,clone size,CDR3 DNA,CDR3 protein
TRBV21-1,TRBJ2-7,.,few,TGTGCCAGCAGCAAAGACGGCGGGAAGAGCTCCTACGAGCAGTACTTC,CASSKDGGKSSYEQYF
TRBV5-5,TRBJ2-5,.,.,TGTGCCAGCAGCTTGGATTCGGGCCTCGCGACCCAGTACTTC,CASSLDSGLATQYF
TRBV9,TRBJ2-3,.,few,TGTGCCAGCAGCGTAGCAGGTTCGGCGGCAGATACGCAGTATTTT,CASSVAGSAADTQYF
TRBV5-6,TRBJ2-3,TRBD1,few,TGTGCCAGCAGCACAGGGGCAAGCACAGATACGCAGTATTTT,CASSTGASTDTQYF
TRBV24-1,TRBJ2-3,.,.,TGTGCCACCAGTGATTTTAACAGCTACACAGATACGCAGTATTTT,CATSDFNSYTDTQYF
TRBV19,TRBJ1-1,.,.,TGTGCCAATAGTATTTGGGGGGAAGCTTTCTTT,CANSIWGEAFF
TRBV7-9,TRBJ1-2,.,many,TGTGCCAGCAGCTTAGTTGGCGTCCTTAACTATGGCTACACCTTC,CASSLVGVLNYGYTF
TRBV6-1,TRBJ2-2,.,few,TGTGCCAGCAGTGCTGGGACAACGAACACCGGGGAGCTGTTTTTT,CASSAGTTNTGELFF
TRBV28,TRBJ2-1,TRBD1,.,TGTGCCAGCAGTCTCGAGACAGGGGATGAGCAGTTCTTC,CASSLETGDEQFF
TRBV7-7,TRBJ2-5,.,.,TGTGCCAGCAGCCGGGGGCATTCAGAGGAGACCCAGAACTTC,CASSRGHSEETQNF
TRBV11-2,TRBJ2-7,TRBD2,.,TGTGCCAGCAGCTCCGGGGGGGGCTCCCCCTACGAGCAGTACTTC,CASSSGGGSPYEQYF
TRBV18,TRBJ2-2,.,.,TGTGCCAGCTCATCGGACTCAGGCGGGGAGCTGTTTTTT,CASSSDSGGELFF
TRBV28,TRBJ1-1,.,.,TGTGCCAGCAGTTCCCCACTCCTCGGCACGAGGAACACTGAAGCTTTCTTT,CASSSPLLGTRNTEAFF
TRBV20-1,TRBJ2-7,.,.,TGCAGTGCGCCCTCCTCCCACACTAGAAATCCCTACGAGCAGTACTTC,CSAPSSHTRNPYEQYF
TRBV25-1,TRBJ1-4,.,many,TGTGCCAGCAGTGAATGGGACGGTAATGAAAAACTGTTTTTT,CASSEWDGNEKLFF
TRBV20-1,TRBJ2-7,TRBD2,few,TGCAGTGCCAGGGGTCTAGCGGGAGAATACGTCCCCTACGAGCAGTACTTC,CSARGLAGEYVPYEQYF
TRBV29-1,TRBJ2-2,.,many,TGCAGCGTTCTGACGAACACCGGGGAGCTGTTTTTT,CSVLTNTGELFF
TRBV7-2,TRBJ1-4,.,.,TGTGCCAGCAGCTTAAACTTTTGGGCCCATGAAAAACTGTTTTTT,CASSLNFWAHEKLFF
TRBV27,TRBJ1-5,.,many,TGTGCCAGCAGTTTAACCGCAGGCAGGTATAGCAATCAGCCCCAGCATTTT,CASSLTAGRYSNQPQHF
TRBV11-2,TRBJ2-7,.,.,TGTGCCAGCAGCTTAGAAGCCAGCTACTCCTACGAGCAGTACTTC,CASSLEASYSYEQYF